This T cell receptor (beta chain) appears in the sequencing data of a study of CD8 T cells in Susac syndrome. With 4 bases removed from V and 6 bases from J, the gap between germline ends came to 13 bases. Germline CDR1 is SGHTA and CDR2 is FQGNSA. CDR3 size: 14 residues. The CD8+ and CD4+ T cells were negatively isolated, with the TEMRA cells enriched by FACS. RNA totalling roughly 0.5 to 1 ug underwent reverse transcription with random hexamers. TCRdb analysed the immunoSEQ multiplex PCR reads with MiXCR anew, one entry per CDR3 protein. The table includes about 84,000 distinct CDR3 sequences, about 93% detected once.

The specimen was CD8+ T cells from PBMCs. The chain employs TRBV7-2 and TRBJ2-1; D may be TRBD1 (7 bases). The TCR comes from a human donor in good health. CDR3 amino acids: CASSSGGPSNEQFF. The CDR3 DNA is TGTGCCAGCAGCTCAGGGGGGCCGAGCAATGAGCAGTTCTTC.